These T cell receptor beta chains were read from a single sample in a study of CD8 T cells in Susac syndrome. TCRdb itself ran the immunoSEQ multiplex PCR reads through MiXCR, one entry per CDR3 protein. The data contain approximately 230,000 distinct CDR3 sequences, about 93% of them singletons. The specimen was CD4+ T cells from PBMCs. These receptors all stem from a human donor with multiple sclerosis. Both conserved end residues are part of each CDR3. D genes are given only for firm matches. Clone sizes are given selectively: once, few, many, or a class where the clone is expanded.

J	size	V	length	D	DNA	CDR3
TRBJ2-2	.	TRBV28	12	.	TGCGCCAGCAGTTCCGGCTCCGGGGAGCTGTTTTTT	CASSSGSGELFF
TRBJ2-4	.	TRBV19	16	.	TGTGCCAGTAGTATTAGTTCAGGGGGGCTATGGAACATTCAGTACTTC	CASSISSGGLWNIQYF
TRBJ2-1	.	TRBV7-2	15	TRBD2	TGTGCCAGCAGCTTCTCAGCGGGAGGGGGCAATGAGCAGTTCTTC	CASSFSAGGGNEQFF
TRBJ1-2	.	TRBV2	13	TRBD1	TGTGCCAGCAGCCAGGGGGGGTTGGGTGGCTACACCTTC	CASSQGGLGGYTF
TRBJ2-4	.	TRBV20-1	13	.	TGCAGTGCTCGGGACCCCGCGGGGAACATTCAGTACTTC	CSARDPAGNIQYF
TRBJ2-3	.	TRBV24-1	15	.	TGTGCCACCAGTGATTTAAGGCCCGGGGCAGATACGCAGTATTTT	CATSDLRPGADTQYF
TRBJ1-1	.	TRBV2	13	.	TGTGCCAGCCTTTTCCGGGAGAACACTGAAGCTTTCTTT	CASLFRENTEAFF
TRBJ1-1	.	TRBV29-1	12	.	TGCAGCGTTGCGACAGCCCGGGCTGAAGCTTTCTTT	CSVATARAEAFF
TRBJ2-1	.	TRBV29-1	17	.	TGCAGCGTTACCGTGGCTCTAGGGCAGGGGCTGCACAATGAGCAGTTCTTC	CSVTVALGQGLHNEQFF
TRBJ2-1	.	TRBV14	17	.	TGTGCCAGCAGCCCAGACTTGAGGGGAGTTAAAGATAATGAGCAGTTCTTC	CASSPDLRGVKDNEQFF
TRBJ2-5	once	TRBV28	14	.	TGTGCCAGCAGAGGTGGAGGGGCGGCAGAGACCCAGTACTTC	CASRGGGAAETQYF
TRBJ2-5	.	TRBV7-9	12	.	TGTGCCAGCAGCTTAAACCTAGAGACCCAGTACTTC	CASSLNLETQYF
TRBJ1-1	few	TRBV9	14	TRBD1	TGTGCCAGCAGCGCCCAGGGGGCGGGCACTGAAGCTTTCTTT	CASSAQGAGTEAFF
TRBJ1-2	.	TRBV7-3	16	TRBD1	TGTGCCAGCAGCCCGCACCCAGGACAGGGTTGGGGTGGCTACACCTTC	CASSPHPGQGWGGYTF
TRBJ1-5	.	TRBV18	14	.	TGTGCCAGCTCACCACCGAATAGCAATCAGCCCCAGCATTTT	CASSPPNSNQPQHF
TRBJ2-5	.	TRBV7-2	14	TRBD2	TGTGCCAGCAGCTTAATAAGCGGGGGCCCGACCCAGTACTTC	CASSLISGGPTQYF
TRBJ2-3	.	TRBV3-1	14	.	TGTGCCAGCAGCCCGGGACTCCCCACAGATACGCAGTATTTT	CASSPGLPTDTQYF
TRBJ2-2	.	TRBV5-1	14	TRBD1	TGCGCCAGCAGCTCGACCCAGGGGGTCGGGGAGCTGTTTTTT	CASSSTQGVGELFF
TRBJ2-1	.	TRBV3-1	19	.	TGTGCCAGCAGCCAAGACCCCGGGTTCTACGGGGCGGCGGGAAATGAGCAGTTCTTC	CASSQDPGFYGAAGNEQFF
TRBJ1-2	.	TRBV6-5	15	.	TGTGCCAGCAGTACAACGCCGGGACATATCTATGGCTACACCTTC	CASSTTPGHIYGYTF
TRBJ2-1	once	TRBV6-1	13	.	TGTGCCAGCAGTGGTTCAAGGTACAATGAGCAGTTCTTC	CASSGSRYNEQFF
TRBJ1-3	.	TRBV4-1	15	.	TGCGCCAGCAGCCAAGAGGGCCGCTCAGGAAACACCATATATTTT	CASSQEGRSGNTIYF
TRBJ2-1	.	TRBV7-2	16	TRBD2	TGTGCCAGCAGCTTCGATAGCGGGGGGGCAGGGAATGAGCAGTTCTTC	CASSFDSGGAGNEQFF
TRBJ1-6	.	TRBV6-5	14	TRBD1	TGTGCCAGCATGGGCGGACAGGGCTATTCACCCCTCCACTTT	CASMGGQGYSPLHF
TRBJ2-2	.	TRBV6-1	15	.	TGTGCCAGCAGTGAGCGGGGACCTAACACCGGGGAGCTGTTTTTT	CASSERGPNTGELFF
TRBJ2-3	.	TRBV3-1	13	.	TGTGCCAGCAGCCAAGACACTTCGGATACGCAGTATTTT	CASSQDTSDTQYF
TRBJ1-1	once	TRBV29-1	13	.	TGCAGCGGTGCGGACGGCCGAAACACTGAAGCTTTCTTT	CSGADGRNTEAFF
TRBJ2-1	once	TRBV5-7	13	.	TGTGCCAGCAGCCAGGCGGCCCGGAATGAGCAGTTCTTC	CASSQAARNEQFF
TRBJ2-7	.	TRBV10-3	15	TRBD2	TGTGCCATCAGTGCCGGGGGGGGGTCCACCTACGAGCAGTACTTC	CAISAGGGSTYEQYF
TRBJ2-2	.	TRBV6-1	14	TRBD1	TGTGCCAGCAGAGACAGGGTGAACACCGGGGAGCTGTTTTTT	CASRDRVNTGELFF
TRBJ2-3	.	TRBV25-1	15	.	TGTGCCAGCAGTGGGTACGGGTACGGGGCAGATACGCAGTATTTT	CASSGYGYGADTQYF
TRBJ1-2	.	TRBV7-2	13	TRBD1	TGTGCCAGCAGCTTAACAGGGGCCCATGGCTACACCTTC	CASSLTGAHGYTF
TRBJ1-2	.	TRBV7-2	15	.	TGTGCCAGCAGCTTAGCGTGGGGGGCGGACTATGGCTACACCTTC	CASSLAWGADYGYTF
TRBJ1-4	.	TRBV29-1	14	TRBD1	TGCAGCGTGGCGGACAGGGGAACTAATGAAAAACTGTTTTTT	CSVADRGTNEKLFF
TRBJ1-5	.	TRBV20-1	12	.	TGCAGCACAGGGTGGGGGAGTCAGCCCCAGCATTTT	CSTGWGSQPQHF
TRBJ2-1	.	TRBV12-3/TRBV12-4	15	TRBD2	TGTGCCAGCAGTGTTAGCGGGGGGGTACATATTGAGCAGTTCTTC	CASSVSGGVHIEQFF
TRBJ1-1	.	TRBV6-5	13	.	TGTGCCAGCCATCCCTCAGGGATGGCTGAAGCTTTCTTT	CASHPSGMAEAFF
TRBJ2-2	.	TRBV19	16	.	TGTGCCAGTGGGCTCCTCGGACGGGGGAACACCGGGGAGCTGTTTTTT	CASGLLGRGNTGELFF
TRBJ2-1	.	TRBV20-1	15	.	TGCAGTGCTTGGATCAGGCGGGGGCCGGGGGATGAGCAGTTCTTC	CSAWIRRGPGDEQFF
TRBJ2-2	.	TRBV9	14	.	TGTGCCAGCAGCGTCAACTCGAACACCGGGGAGCTGTTTTTT	CASSVNSNTGELFF
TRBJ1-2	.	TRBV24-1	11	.	TGTGCCACCAGTGATTTGAGGGGCTACACCTTC	CATSDLRGYTF
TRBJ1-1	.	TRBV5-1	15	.	TGCGCCAGCAGCTTGAACACGGGATCGGAATCTGAAGCTTTCTTT	CASSLNTGSESEAFF
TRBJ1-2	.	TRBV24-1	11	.	TGTGCCACCAGTGAGGGTGGGGGCTACACCTTC	CATSEGGGYTF
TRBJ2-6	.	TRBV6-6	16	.	TGTGCCAGCACCCGAGGTCGAGGTACTGGGGCCAACGTCCTGACTTTC	CASTRGRGTGANVLTF
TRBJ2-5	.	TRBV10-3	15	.	TGTGCCATCAGTGCTCGGGACGGACCCCAAGAGACCCAGTACTTC	CAISARDGPQETQYF
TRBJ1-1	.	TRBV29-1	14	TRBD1	TGCAGCGTCCACCGGACAGGGGGATACACTGAAGCTTTCTTT	CSVHRTGGYTEAFF